This record looks at one TCR beta chain sequence and its context. This entry comes from a study of blood T cell repertoires in COVID-19. Study in general: Some COVID-19 samples were acute and others convalescent; all came from the United States, Italy and Spain. In each case, the material was cDNA or gDNA derived from T cells, B-cell-depleted T cells, or PBMCs.

CDR1 and CDR2 from the germline V gene are SGDLS and YYNGEE. Germline trimming cut 5 bases from V and 1 base from J; bases unmatched to any gene: 6. This CDR3 spans 15 amino acids. Patients of the Seattle cohort, enrolled during active infection, were followed longitudinally. Measured with immunoSEQ multiplex PCR; TCRdb has only the in-frame clones, and not every one. The sample consists of 87,000 or so clones, 70% to 85% of them appearing once. Sequenced material: peripheral blood. This chain joins TRBV9 and TRBJ2-3; TRBD2 matches at 8 bases. The receptor's source is a woman of 80 years or more with COVID-19, enrolled during active disease. CDR3: CASRFGLAGTDTQYF. The CDR3 DNA reads TGTGCCAGCAGATTTGGACTAGCCGGCACAGATACGCAGTATTTT. The full variable domain, in which reference TRBV9 and TRBJ2-3 provide the parts outside the CDR3, is DSGVTQTPKHLITATGQRVTLRCSPRSGDLSVYWYQQSLDQGLQFLIQYYNGEERAKGNILERFSAQQFPDLHSELNLSSLELGDSALYFCASRFGLAGTDTQYFGPGTRLTVL.